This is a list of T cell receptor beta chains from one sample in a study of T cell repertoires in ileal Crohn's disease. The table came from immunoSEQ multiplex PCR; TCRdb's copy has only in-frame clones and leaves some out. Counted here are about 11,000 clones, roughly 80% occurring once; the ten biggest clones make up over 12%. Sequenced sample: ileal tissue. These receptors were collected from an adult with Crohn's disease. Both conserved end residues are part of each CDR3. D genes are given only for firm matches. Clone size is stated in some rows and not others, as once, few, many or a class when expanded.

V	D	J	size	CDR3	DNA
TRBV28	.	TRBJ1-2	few	CASSLTLQGGFYGYTF	TGTGCCAGCAGTTTAACCCTTCAGGGAGGGTTCTATGGCTACACCTTC
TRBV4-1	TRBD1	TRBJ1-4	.	CASSQGTVATNEKLFF	TGCGCCAGCAGCCAGGGGACAGTTGCAACTAATGAAAAACTGTTTTTT
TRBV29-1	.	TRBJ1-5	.	CSVDPGYDQPQHF	TGCAGCGTTGATCCCGGGTACGATCAGCCCCAGCATTTT
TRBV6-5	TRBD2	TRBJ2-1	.	CASSFRLAHNEQFF	TGTGCCAGCAGTTTCCGACTAGCCCACAATGAGCAGTTCTTC
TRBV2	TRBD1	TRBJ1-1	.	CASSEGGTGTEAFF	TGTGCCAGCAGTGAGGGGGGGACAGGAACTGAAGCTTTCTTT
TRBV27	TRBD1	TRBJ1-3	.	CASQRQGGNTIYF	TGTGCCAGCCAGAGACAGGGGGGAAACACCATATATTTT
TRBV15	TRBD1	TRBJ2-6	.	CATSRDQGASGANVLTF	TGTGCCACCAGCAGAGATCAGGGGGCCTCTGGGGCCAACGTCCTGACTTTC
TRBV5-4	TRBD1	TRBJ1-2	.	CASSLEGAWGYTF	TGTGCCAGCAGCTTAGAGGGGGCCTGGGGCTACACCTTC
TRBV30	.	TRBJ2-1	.	CAWSPGVVGVGNEQFF	TGTGCCTGGAGCCCGGGGGTAGTGGGAGTTGGTAATGAGCAGTTCTTC
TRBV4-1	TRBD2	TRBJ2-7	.	CASSQGRGSPYEQYF	TGCGCCAGCAGCCAAGGGCGGGGGAGTCCCTACGAGCAGTACTTC
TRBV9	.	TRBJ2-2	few	CASSPRAGNWELFF	TGTGCCAGCAGCCCTAGGGCAGGGAATTGGGAGCTGTTTTTT
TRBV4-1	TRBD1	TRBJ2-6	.	CASSQPQGAGANVLTF	TGCGCCAGCAGCCAACCTCAGGGGGCTGGGGCCAACGTCCTGACTTTC
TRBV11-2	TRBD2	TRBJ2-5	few	CASSPFFRGEIGTQYF	TGTGCCAGCAGCCCATTTTTTCGGGGGGAGATAGGGACCCAGTACTTC
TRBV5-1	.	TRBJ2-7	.	CASSLGRTYEQYF	TGCGCCAGCAGCTTGGGCAGGACCTACGAGCAGTACTTC
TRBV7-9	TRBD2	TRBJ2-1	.	CASSLRGASGTGEQFF	TGTGCCAGCAGCTTACGCGGCGCTAGCGGGACGGGTGAGCAGTTCTTC
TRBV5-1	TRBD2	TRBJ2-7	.	CASSYRTSGSNRQYF	TGCGCCAGCAGCTACCGGACTAGCGGGAGTAATAGGCAGTACTTC
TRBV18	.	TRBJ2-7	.	CASSPGTRALVGYF	TGTGCCAGCTCACCAGGGACAAGGGCTCTTGTGGGGTACTTC
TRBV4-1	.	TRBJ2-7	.	CASSQDRAGSRDEQYF	TGCGCCAGCAGCCAAGATCGGGCAGGGTCTAGGGACGAGCAGTACTTC
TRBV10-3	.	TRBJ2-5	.	CATSPGLNQETQYF	TGTGCCACCTCCCCAGGGCTAAACCAAGAGACCCAGTACTTC
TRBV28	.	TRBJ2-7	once	CASTISEGGGYEQYF	TGTGCCAGCACCATCTCGGAGGGGGGGGGCTACGAGCAGTACTTC
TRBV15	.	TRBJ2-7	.	CATSRDNEQYF	TGTGCCACCAGCAGAGATAACGAGCAGTACTTC
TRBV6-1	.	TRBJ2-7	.	CASSKARQGGYEQYF	TGTGCCAGCAGTAAGGCTAGACAGGGAGGTTACGAGCAGTACTTC
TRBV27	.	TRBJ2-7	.	CASSLSPGQLEQYF	TGTGCCAGCAGTTTATCTCCGGGACAACTTGAGCAGTACTTC
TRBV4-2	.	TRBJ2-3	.	CASSLQPPTDTSTDTQYF	TGTGCCAGCAGCCTACAGCCCCCGACAGATACTAGCACAGATACGCAGTATTTT
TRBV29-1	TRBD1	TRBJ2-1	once	CSVELGQGAYEQFF	TGCAGCGTTGAACTGGGACAGGGGGCCTATGAGCAGTTCTTC
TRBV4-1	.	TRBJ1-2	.	CASSQSENYGYTF	TGCGCCAGCAGCCAAAGCGAAAACTATGGCTACACCTTC
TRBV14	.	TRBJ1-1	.	CASTPFGGGTEAFF	TGTGCCAGCACCCCGTTCGGGGGGGGCACTGAAGCTTTCTTT
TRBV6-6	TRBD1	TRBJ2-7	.	CASSYSQGAHEQYF	TGTGCCAGCAGTTATAGTCAGGGGGCACACGAGCAGTACTTC
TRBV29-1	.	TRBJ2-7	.	CSVEALPTSYDEQYF	TGCAGCGTTGAAGCCTTACCAACTAGCTACGACGAGCAGTACTTC
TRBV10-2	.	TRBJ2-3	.	CASSDPGANPTVTDTQYF	TGCGCCAGCAGTGACCCGGGAGCCAACCCGACTGTAACAGATACGCAGTATTTT
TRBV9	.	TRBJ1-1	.	CASSGPGKTEAFF	TGTGCCAGCAGCGGCCCAGGGAAGACTGAAGCTTTCTTT
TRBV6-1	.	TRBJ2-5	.	CASSYTGRETQYF	TGTGCCAGCAGTTATACAGGGCGGGAGACCCAGTACTTC
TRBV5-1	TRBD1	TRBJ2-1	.	CASSFGTDANEQFF	TGCGCCAGCAGCTTCGGGACAGATGCCAATGAGCAGTTCTTC
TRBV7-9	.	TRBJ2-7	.	CASSTPGVSYEQYF	TGTGCCAGCAGCACCCCAGGGGTTTCCTACGAGCAGTACTTC
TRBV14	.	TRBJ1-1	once	CASSQWPRRPRNTEAFF	TGTGCCAGCAGCCAATGGCCCCGGAGGCCGAGGAACACTGAAGCTTTCTTT
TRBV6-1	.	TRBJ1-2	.	CASSDGGGYGYTF	TGTGCCAGCAGTGATGGGGGAGGCTATGGCTACACCTTC